This TCR beta chain was observed in a study of blood T cell repertoires in COVID-19. Study as a whole: Researchers got acute and convalescent COVID-19 samples from the United States, Italy and Spain. Sources were T cells, B-cell-depleted T cells, or PBMCs; the material itself was cDNA or gDNA.

Study processing details: Amplification with reference gene primers provided the estimates of nucleated cell counts. Sequencing was performed with immunoSEQ multiplex PCR; in TCRdb, only in-frame clones are kept and a portion is missing. The D gene and trimming were derived from the DNA, and the V and J assignments and clone size from that table. The profile shows around 70,000 clones, about 82% of them singletons. The ends were cut back, 7 bases at V and 5 bases at J, with 14 bases in the middle. This CDR3 has 13 residues. Germline loops: CDR1 MNHNY, CDR2 SVGAGI (reference sequence). The V and J genes are TRBV6-6 and TRBJ2-5; D remains unclear. Sequenced: peripheral blood. This TCR came from a woman aged 55-69 years with acute or convalescent COVID-19. The CDR3 bases are TGTGCCAGCATCCGCGGCCTTTACGAGACCCAGTACTTC. Translating gives CASIRGLYETQYF.